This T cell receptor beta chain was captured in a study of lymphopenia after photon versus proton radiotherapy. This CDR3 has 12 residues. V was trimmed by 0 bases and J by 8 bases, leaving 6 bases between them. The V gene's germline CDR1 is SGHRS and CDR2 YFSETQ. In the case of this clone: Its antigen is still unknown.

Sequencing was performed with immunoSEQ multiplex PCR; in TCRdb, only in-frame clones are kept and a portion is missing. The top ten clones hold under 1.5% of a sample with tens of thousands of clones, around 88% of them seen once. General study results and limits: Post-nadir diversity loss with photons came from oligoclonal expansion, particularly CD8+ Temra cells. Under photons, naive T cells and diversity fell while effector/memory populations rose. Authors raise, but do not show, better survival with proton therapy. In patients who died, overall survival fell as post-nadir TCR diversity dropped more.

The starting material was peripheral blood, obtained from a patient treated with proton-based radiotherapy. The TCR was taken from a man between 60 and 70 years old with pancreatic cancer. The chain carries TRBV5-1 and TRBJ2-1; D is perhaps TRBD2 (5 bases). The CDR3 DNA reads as TGCGCCAGCAGCTTGGGGCGGGATGAGCAGTTCTTC. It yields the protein CASSLGRDEQFF.